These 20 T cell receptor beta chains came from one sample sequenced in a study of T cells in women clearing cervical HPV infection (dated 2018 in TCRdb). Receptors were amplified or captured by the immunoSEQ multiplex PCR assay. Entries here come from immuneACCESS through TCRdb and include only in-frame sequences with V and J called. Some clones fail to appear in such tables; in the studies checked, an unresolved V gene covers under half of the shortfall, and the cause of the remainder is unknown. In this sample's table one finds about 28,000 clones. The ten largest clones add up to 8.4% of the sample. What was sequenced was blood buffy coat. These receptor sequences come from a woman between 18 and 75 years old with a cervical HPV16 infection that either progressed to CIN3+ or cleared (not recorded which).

The CDR3 sequence: CSPKEGHLPGTQYF. The sequenced part of the CDR3 DNA is TGCAGCCCCAAGGAGGGCCATCTTCCTGGTACG. The gene calls are TRBV29-1 and TRBJ2-3; D is possibly TRBD2 (6 bases). The CDR3 end is not reached by the read, which stops 3 residues before it; the germline J gene fills it in. Trimming took off 8 bases at V and 8 bases at J, with 23 bases between the two ends. The germline CDR1 and CDR2 sequences are SQVTM and ANQGSEA. CDR3 length equals 14 residues.

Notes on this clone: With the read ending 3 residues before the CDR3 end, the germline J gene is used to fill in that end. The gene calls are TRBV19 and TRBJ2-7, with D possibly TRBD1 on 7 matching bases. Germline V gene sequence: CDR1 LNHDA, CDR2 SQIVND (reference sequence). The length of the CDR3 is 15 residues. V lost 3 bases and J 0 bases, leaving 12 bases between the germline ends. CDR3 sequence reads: CASSMEEGASYEQYF. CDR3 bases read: TGTGCCAGTAGTATGGAGGAGGGGGCCTCCTACGAG.

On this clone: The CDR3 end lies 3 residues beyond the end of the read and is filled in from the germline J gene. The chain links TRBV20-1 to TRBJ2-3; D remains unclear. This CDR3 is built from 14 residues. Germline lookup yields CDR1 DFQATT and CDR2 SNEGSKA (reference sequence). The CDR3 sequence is CSALQWANQETQYF. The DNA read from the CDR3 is TGCAGTGCCCTCCAGTGGGCTAACCAAGAGACG.

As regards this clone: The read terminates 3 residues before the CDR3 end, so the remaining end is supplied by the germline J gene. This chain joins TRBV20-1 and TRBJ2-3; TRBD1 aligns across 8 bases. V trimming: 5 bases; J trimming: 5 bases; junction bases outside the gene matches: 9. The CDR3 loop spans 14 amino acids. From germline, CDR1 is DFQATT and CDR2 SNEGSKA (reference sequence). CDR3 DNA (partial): TGCAGTGCTCCGGCCGGACAGGGAGGAGATACG. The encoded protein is CSAPAGQGGDT. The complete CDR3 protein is CSAPAGQGGDTQYF.

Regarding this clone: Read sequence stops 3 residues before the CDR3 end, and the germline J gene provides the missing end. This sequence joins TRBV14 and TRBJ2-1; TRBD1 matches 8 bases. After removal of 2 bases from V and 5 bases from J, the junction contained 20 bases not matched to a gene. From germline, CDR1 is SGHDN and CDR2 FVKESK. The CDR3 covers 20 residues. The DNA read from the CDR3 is TGTGCCAGCAGCCAACGTTCCCTGGACAGGGTTTTCAGCAAAGACAATGAG. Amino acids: CASSQRSLDRVFSKDNE. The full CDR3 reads CASSQRSLDRVFSKDNEQFF.

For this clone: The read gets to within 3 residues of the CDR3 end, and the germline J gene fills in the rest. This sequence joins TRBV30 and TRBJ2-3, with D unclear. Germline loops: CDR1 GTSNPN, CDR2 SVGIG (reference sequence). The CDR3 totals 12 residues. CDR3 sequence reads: CAWNKGRETQYF. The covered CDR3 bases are TGTGCCTGGAACAAGGGCAGAGAGACG.

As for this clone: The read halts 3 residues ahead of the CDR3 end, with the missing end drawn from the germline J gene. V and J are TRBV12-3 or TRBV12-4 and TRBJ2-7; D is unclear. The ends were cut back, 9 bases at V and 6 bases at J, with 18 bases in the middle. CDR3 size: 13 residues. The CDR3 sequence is CASASVLGGEQYF. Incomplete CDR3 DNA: TGTGCCAGTGCTTCGGTCTTAGGCGGCGAG.

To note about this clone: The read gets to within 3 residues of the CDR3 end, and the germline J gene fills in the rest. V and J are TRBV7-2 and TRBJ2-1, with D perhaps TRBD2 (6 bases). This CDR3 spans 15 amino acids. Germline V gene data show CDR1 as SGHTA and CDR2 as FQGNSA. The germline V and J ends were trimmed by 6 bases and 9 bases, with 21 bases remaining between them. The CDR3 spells CASSSSVGGWGEQFF. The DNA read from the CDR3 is TGTGCCAGCAGTTCTAGCGTGGGGGGATGGGGTGAG.

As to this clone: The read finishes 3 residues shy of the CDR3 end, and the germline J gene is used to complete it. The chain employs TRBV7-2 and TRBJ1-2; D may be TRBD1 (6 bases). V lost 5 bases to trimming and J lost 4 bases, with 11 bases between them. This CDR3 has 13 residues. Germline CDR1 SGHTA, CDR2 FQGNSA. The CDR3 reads CASSPDRSYGYTF. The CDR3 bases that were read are TGTGCCAGCAGCCCAGACAGGTCCTATGGC.

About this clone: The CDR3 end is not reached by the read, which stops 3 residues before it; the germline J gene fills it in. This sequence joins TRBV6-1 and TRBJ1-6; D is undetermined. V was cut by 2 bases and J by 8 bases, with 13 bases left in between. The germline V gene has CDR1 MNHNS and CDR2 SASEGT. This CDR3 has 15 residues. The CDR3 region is CASSENYPPDSPLHF. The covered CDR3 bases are TGTGCCAGCAGTGAAAACTACCCCCCGGATTCACCC.

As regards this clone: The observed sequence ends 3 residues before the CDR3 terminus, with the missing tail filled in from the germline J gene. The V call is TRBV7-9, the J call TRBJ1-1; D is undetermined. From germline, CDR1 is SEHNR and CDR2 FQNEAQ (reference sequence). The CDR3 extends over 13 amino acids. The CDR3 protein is CASSLAVADEAFF. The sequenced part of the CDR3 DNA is TGTGCCAGCAGCTTAGCTGTAGCGGATGAG.

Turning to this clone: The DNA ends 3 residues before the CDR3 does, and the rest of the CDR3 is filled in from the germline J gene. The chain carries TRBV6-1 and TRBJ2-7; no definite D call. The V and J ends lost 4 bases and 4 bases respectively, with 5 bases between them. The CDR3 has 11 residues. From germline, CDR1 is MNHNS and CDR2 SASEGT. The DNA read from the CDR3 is TGTGCCAGCAGTGGCAGTTACGAG. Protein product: CASSGSYE. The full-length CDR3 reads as CASSGSYEQYF.

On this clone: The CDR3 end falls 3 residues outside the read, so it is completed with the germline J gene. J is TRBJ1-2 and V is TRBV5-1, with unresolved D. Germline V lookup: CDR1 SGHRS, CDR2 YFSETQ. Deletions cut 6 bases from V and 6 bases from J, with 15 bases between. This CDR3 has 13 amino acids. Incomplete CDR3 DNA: TGCGCCAGCACACCGGGTGGAGCAAATGGC. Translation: CASTPGGANG. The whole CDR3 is CASTPGGANGYTF.

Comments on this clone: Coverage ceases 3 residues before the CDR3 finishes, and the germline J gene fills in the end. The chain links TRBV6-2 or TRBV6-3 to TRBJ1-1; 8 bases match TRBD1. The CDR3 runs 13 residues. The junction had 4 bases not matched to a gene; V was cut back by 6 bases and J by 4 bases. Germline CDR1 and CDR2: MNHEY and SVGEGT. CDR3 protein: CASSRTGSTEAFF. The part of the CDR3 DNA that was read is TGTGCCAGCAGCCGGACAGGGTCCACTGAA.

The CDR3 protein is CASSRLAGGYRTGELFF. The sequenced part of the CDR3 DNA is TGTGCCAGCAGCCGACTAGCGGGAGGATATCGCACCGGGGAG. The chain joins TRBV28 to TRBJ2-2; 13 bases agree with TRBD2. The read halts 3 residues ahead of the CDR3 end, with the missing end drawn from the germline J gene. Germline CDR1 and CDR2: MDHEN and SYDVKM. This CDR3 region has 17 residues. The junction had 8 bases not matched to a gene; V was cut back by 6 bases and J by 4 bases. The whole variable domain, remainder taken from reference TRBV28 and TRBJ2-2, is DVKVTQSSRYLVKRTGEKVFLECVQDMDHENMFWYRQDPGLGLRLIYFSYDVKMKEKGDIPEGYSVSREKKERFSLILESASTNQTSMYLCASSRLAGGYRTGELFFGEGSRLTVL.

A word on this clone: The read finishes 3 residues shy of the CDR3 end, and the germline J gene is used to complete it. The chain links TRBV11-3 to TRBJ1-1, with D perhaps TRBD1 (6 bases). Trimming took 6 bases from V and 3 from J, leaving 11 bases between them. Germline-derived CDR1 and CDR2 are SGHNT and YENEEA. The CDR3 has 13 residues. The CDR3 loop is CASREQGYTEAFF. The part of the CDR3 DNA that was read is TGTGCCAGCAGGGAACAGGGATACACTGAA.

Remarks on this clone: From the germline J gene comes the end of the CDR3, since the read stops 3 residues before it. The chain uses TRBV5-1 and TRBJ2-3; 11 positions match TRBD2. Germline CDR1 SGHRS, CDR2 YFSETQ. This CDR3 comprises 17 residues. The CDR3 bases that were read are TGCGCCAGCAGTTTAGGGGTAGCGGGAGGGACGCAAGAGACG. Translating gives CASSLGVAGGTQET. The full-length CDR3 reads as CASSLGVAGGTQETQYF. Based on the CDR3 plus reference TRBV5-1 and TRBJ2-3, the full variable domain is KAGVTQTPRYLIKTRGQQVTLSCSPISGHRSVSWYQQTPGQGLQFLFEYFSETQRNKGNFPGRFSGRQFSNSRSEMNVSTLELGDSALYLCASSLGVAGGTQETQYFGPGTRLTVL.

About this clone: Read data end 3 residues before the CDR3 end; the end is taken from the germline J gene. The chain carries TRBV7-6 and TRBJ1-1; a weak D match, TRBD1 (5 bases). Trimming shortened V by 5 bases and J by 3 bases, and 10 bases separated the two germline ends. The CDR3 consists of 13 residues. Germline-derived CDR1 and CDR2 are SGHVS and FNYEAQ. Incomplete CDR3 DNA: TGTGCCAGCAGCCTTGACAGCTACACTGAA. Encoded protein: CASSLDSYTE. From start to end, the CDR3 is CASSLDSYTEAFF. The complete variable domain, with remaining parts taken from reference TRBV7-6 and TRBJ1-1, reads GAGVSQSPRYKVTKRGQDVALRCDPISGHVSLYWYRQALGQGPEFLTYFNYEAQQDKSGLPNDRFSAERPEGSISTLTIQRTEQRDSAMYRCASSLDSYTEAFFGQGTRLTVV.

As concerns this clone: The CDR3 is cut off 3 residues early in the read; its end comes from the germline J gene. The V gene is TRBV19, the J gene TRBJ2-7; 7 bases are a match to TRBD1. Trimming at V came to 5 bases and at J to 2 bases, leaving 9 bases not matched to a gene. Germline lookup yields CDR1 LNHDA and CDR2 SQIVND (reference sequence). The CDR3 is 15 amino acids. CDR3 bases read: TGTGCCAGTAGTTCACCGGGACAGAAAGCCTACGAG. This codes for CASSSPGQKAYE. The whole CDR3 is CASSSPGQKAYEQYF.

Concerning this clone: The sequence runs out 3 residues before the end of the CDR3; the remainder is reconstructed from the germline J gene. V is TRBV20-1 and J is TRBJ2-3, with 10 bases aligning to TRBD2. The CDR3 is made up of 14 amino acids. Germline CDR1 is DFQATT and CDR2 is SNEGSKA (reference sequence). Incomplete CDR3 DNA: TGCAGTGCTAGACCAGCGGGGGGGGGAGAGACG. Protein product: CSARPAGGGET. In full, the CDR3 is CSARPAGGGETQYF.